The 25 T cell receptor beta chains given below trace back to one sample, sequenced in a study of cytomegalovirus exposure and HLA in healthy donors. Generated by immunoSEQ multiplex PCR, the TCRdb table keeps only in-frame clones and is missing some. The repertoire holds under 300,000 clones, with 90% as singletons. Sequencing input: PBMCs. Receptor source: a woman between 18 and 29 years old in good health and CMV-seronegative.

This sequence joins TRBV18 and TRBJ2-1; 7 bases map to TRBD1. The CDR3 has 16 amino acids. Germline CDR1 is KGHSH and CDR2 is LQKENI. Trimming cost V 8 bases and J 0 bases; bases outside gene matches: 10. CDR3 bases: TGTGCCAGCACTCCAAGCAGGGACAGCTCCTACAATGAGCAGTTCTTC. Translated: CASTPSRDSSYNEQFF. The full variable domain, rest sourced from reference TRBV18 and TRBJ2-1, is NAGVMQNPRHLVRRRGQEARLRCSPMKGHSHVYWYRQLPEEGLKFMVYLQKENIIDESGMPKERFSAEFPKEGPSILRIQQVVRGDSAAYFCASTPSRDSSYNEQFFGPGTRLTVL.

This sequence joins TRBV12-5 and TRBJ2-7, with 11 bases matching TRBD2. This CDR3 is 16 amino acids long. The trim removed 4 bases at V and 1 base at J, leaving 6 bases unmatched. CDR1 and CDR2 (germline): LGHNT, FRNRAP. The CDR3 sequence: CASGSNRTSGSYEQYV. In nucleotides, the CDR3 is TGTGCTAGTGGTTCCAACCGGACTAGCGGGTCCTACGAGCAGTACGTC.

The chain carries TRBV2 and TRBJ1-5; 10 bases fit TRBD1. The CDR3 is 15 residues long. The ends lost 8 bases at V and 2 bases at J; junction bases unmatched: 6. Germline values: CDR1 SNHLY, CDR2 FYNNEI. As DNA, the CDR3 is TGTGCCAGCGCCCGGGACAGGGGAGGCAATCAGCCCCAGCATTTT. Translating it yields CASARDRGGNQPQHF. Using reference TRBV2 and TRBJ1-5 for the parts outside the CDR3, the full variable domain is EPEVTQTPSHQVTQMGQEVILRCVPISNHLYFYWYRQILGQKVEFLVSFYNNEISEKSEIFDDQFSVERPDGSNFTLKIRSTKLEDSAMYFCASARDRGGNQPQHFGDGTRLSIL.

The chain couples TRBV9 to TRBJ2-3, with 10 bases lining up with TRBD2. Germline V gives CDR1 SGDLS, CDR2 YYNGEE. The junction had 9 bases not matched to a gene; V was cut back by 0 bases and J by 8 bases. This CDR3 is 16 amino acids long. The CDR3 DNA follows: TGTGCCAGCAGCGTAGGTGAAGCGGGGGGGCCGGGTACGCAGTATTTT. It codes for CASSVGEAGGPGTQYF.

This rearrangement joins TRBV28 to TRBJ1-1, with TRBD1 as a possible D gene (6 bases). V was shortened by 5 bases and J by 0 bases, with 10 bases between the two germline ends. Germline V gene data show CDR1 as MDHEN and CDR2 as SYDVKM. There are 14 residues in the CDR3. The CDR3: CASSGTHMNTEAFF. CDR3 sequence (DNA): TGTGCCAGCAGTGGGACACATATGAACACTGAAGCTTTCTTT.

CDR3 sequence reads: CASTIPLTGGYSNQPQHF. The CDR3 DNA reads TGTGCCAGTACCATCCCGCTCACAGGGGGTTATAGCAATCAGCCCCAGCATTTT. The chain recombines TRBV19 with TRBJ1-5; 8 nucleotides align to TRBD1. This CDR3 has 18 amino acids. Germline CDR1 and CDR2: LNHDA and SQIVND (reference sequence). Trimming cost V 7 bases and J 0 bases; bases outside gene matches: 14.

The CDR3 sequence: CASSLGGDLNSPLHF. In DNA form, the CDR3 reads TGTGCCAGCAGCTTAGGGGGGGACTTAAATTCACCCCTCCACTTT. The chain employs TRBV7-9 and TRBJ1-6; weak D call: TRBD1 (5 bases). V lost 1 base, J lost 7 bases, and 11 bases lay in between. Per germline, CDR1 SEHNR and CDR2 FQNEAQ (reference sequence). The CDR3 loop spans 15 amino acids.

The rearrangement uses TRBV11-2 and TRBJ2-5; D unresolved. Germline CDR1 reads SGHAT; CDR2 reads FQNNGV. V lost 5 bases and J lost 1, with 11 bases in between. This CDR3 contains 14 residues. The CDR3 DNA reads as TGTGCCAGCAGCATCCCGTGGGCCCAAGAGACCCAGTACTTC. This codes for CASSIPWAQETQYF.

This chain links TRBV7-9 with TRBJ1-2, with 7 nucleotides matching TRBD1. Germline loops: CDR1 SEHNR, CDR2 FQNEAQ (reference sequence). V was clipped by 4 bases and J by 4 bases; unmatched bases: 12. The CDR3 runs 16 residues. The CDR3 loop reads CASSSHLGTDTYGYTF. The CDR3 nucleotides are TGTGCCAGCAGCTCGCACCTAGGGACAGACACCTATGGCTACACCTTC.

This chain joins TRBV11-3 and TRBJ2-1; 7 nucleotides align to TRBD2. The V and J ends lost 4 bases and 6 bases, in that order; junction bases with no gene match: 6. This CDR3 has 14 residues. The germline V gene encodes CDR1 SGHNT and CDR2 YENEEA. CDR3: CASSSLGRPNEQFF. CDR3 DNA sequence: TGTGCCAGCAGCTCCCTCGGGAGGCCCAATGAGCAGTTCTTC.

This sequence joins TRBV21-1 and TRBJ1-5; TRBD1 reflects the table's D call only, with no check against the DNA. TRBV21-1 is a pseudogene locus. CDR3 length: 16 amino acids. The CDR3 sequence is CASSKIHRDSNQPQHF. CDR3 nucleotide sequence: TGTGCCAGCAGCAAAATTCACAGGGATAGCAATCAGCCCCAGCATTTT.

The CDR3 nucleotides read TGTGCCAGTAGTATGTACAATCAGCCCCAGCATTTT. Its protein is CASSMYNQPQHF. The chain joins TRBV19 to TRBJ1-5; D is ambiguous. CDR1 is LNHDA and CDR2 is SQIVND in the germline V gene (reference sequence). CDR3 length equals 12 residues. Trimming removed 3 bases from V and 3 bases from J, with 3 bases in between.

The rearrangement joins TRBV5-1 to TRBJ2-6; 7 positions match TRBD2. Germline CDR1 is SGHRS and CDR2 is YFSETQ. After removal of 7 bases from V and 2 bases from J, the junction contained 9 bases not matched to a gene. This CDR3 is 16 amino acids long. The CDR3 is CASSRLGLAGANVLTF. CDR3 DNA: TGCGCCAGCTCACGACTAGGACTAGCTGGGGCCAACGTCCTGACTTTC.

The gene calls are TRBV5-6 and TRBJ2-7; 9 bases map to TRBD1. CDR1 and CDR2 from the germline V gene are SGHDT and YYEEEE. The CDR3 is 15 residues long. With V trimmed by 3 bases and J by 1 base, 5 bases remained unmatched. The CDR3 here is CASSYLDRGSYEQYF. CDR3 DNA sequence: TGTGCCAGCAGCTACTTGGACAGGGGTTCCTACGAGCAGTACTTC.

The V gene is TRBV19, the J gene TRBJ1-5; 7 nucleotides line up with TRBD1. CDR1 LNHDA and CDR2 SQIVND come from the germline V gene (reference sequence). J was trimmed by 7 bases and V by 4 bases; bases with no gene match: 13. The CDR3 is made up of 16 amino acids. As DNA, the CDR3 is TGTGCCAGTAGTAATTACTGGGACAGATCTTCCCAGCCCCAGCATTTT. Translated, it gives CASSNYWDRSSQPQHF.

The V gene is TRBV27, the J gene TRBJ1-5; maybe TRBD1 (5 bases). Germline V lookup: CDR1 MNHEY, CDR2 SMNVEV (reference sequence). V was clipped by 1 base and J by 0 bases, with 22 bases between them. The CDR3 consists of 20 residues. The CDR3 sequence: CASSLYPPGRGGDSNQPQHF. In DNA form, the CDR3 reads TGTGCCAGCAGTTTATACCCCCCGGGCCGGGGGGGGGATAGCAATCAGCCCCAGCATTTT.

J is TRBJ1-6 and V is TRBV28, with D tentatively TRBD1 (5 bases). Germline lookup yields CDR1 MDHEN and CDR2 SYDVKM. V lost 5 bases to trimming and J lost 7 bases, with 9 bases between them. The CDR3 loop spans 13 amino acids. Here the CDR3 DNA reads TGTGCCAGCAGTGGGGCCCAGAATTCACCCCTCCACTTT. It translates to CASSGAQNSPLHF.

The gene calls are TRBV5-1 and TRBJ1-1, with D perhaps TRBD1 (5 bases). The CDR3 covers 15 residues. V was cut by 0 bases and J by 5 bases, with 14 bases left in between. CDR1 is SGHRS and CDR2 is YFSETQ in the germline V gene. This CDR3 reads CASSLESLRVTEAFF. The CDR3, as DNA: TGCGCCAGCAGCTTGGAGTCCCTCAGGGTAACTGAAGCTTTCTTT.

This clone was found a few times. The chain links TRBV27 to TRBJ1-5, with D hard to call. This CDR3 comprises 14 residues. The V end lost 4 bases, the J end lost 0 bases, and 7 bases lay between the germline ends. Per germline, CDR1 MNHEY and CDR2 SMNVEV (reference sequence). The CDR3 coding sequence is TGTGCCAGCAGTTCCGAGAATAGCAATCAGCCCCAGCATTTT. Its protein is CASSSENSNQPQHF.

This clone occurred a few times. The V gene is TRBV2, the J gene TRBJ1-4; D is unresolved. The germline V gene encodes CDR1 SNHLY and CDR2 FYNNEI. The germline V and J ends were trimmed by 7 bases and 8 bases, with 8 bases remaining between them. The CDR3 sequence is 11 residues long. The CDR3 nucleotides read TGTGCCAGCACTGTCGGGGAAAAACTGTTTTTT. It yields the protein CASTVGEKLFF.

The CDR3 DNA follows: TGCGCCAGCAGCCAAGAACAGAACTATGGCTACACCTTC. This encodes CASSQEQNYGYTF. The chain recombines TRBV4-1 with TRBJ1-2; the D is unclear. The CDR3 has 13 residues. The germline CDR1 and CDR2 sequences are MGHRA and YSYEKL. V dropped 0 bases and J dropped 2 bases, with 4 bases sitting between them.

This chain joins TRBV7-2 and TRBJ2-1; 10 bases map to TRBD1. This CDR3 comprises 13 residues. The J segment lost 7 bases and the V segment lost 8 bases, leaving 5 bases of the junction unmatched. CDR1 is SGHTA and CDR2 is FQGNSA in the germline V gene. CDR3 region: CASGWTGGNEQFF. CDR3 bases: TGTGCCAGCGGTTGGACAGGGGGGAATGAGCAGTTCTTC.

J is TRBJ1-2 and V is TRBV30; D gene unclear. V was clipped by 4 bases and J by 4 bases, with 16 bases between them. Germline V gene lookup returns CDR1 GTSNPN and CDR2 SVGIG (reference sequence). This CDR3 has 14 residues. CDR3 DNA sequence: TGTGCCTGGAACGACTTCACGACCTCCTATGGCTACACCTTC. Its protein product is CAWNDFTTSYGYTF.

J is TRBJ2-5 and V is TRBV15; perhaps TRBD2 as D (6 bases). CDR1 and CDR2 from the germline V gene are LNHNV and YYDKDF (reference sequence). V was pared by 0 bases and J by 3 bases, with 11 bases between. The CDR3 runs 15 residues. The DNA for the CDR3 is TGTGCCACCAGCAGAGAAAGGGAGGTTAAAGAGACCCAGTACTTC. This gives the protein CATSREREVKETQYF.

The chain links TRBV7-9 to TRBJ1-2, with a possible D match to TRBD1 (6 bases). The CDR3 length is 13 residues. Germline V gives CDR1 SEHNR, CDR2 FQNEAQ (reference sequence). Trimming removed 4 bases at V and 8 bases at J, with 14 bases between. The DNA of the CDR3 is TGTGCCAGCAGCTACGGGACACCTAACGGCTACACCTTC. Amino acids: CASSYGTPNGYTF.